Sequencing of this TCR beta chain was carried out in a study of CD8 T cells in ankylosing spondylitis. The CDR3 runs to 13 residues. Germline assignment: CDR1 KGHDR and CDR2 SFDVKD. Trimming left V 9 bases short and J 6 bases short, with 14 bases between. TCRdb independently ran MiXCR on the 5' RACE reads; one entry per CDR3 protein. This table has 150,000 to 200,000 distinct CDR3 sequences, approximately 32% appearing once. Sequencing input: synovial fluid, either unsorted or a sorted T cell fraction (not recorded which). This sequence joins TRBV24-1 and TRBJ2-1; no reliable D call. This TCR was recovered from a male donor with ankylosing spondylitis. This CDR3 is CATQLSSVNEQFF. As DNA, the CDR3 is TGTGCCACCCAATTAAGCTCGGTCAATGAGCAGTTCTTC.